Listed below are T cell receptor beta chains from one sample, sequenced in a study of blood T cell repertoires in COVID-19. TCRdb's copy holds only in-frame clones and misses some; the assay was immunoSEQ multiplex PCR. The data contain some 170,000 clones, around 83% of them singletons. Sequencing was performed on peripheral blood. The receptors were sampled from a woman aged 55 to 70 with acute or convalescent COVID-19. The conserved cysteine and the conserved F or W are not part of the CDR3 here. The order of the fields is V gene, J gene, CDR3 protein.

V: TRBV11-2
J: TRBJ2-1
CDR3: ASSLEPRGEQF

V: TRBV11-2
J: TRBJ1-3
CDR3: ASSKQGGNTIY

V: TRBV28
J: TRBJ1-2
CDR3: ASSASDRTYYGYT

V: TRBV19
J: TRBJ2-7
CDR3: ASSIGGGPYEQY

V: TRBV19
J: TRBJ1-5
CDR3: ASSFGEGQPQH

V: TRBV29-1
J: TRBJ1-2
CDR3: SVLLQGFYGYT

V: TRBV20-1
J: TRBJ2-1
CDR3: SARDLREQF

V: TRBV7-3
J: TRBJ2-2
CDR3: ASSPGLAGGVGELF

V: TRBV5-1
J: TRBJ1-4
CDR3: ASNRTPWRDNEKLF

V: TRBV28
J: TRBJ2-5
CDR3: ASSTETWLTGETQY

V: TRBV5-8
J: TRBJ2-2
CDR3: ASSWAGPGTGELF

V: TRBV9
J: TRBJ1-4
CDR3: ASSPPASEKLF

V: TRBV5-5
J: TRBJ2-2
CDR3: ASSLTAGGTGELF

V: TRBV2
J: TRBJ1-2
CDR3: ANGGYGYT

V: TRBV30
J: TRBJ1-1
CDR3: AWSKRWPEAF

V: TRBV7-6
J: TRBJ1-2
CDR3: ASSLGRGGPYGYT

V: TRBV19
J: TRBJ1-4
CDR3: ASSTRTVVGGNEKLF

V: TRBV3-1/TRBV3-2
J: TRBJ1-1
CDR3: ASSLRAMNTEAF

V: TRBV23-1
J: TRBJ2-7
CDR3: ASSQSTGVTYEQY

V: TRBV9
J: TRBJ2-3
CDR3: ASSAASGRTDTQY

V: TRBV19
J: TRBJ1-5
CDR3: ASSFNNQPQH

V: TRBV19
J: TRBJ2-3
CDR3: ASSIRADTQY

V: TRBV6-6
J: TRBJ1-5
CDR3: ANAGQGGQPQH

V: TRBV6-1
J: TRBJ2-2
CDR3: ASSASRSGNTGELF

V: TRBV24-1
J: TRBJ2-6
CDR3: ATSDEAGGLSGANVLT

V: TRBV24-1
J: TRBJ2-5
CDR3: ATSDVDRGTQY

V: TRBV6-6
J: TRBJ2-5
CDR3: ASSLAWETQY

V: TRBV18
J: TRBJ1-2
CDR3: ASSPEMTGDGYT

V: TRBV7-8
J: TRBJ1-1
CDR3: ASSLGLQGGAF

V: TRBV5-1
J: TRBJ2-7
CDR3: ASSLDFSSYEQY

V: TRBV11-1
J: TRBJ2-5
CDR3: ASSPQHRGRTETQY

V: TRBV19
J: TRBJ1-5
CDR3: ASSMGGGGNQPQH

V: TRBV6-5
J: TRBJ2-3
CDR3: ASTKTVTDTQY

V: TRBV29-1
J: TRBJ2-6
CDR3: SVRGGSGANVLT

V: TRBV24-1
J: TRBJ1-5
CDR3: ATSDNSNQPQH

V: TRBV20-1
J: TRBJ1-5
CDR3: SASEGPYSNQPQH

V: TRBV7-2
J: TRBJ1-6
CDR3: ASSLTAYNSPLH

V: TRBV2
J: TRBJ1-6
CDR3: ASRGTGPDSPLH

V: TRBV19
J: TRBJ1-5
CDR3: ASRREGDASNQPQH

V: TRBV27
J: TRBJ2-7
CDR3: ASSFSGGRAGYEQY

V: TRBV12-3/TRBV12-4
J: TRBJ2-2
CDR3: ASSFGLSGELF

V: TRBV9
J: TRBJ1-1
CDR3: ASSVDVATEAF

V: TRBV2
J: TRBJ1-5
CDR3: ASSDLNQPQH

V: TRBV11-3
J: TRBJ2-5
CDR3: ASSLAAGETQY

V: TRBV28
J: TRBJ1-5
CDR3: ASTRGWQPQH

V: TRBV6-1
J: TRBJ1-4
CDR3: ASSGAVLLDNEKLF

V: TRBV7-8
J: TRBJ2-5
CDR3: ASSSGTSLETQY

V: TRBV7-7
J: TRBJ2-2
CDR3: ASSLAGTSGGELF

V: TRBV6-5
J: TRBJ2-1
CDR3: ASRTPPGLGHEQF

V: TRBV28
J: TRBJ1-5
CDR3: ASSLPSNSNQPQH

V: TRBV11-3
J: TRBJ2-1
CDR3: ASSLGVASASSYNEQF

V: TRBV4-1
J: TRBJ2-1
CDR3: ASSQDDGASGITNEQF

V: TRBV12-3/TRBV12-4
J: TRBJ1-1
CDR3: ASSLQQNTEAF

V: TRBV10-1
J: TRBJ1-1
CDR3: ASSESGGAGAEAF

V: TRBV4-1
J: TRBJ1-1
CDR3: ASSYDRANTEAF

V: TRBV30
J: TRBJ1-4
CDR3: AWSVMDSFNEKLF

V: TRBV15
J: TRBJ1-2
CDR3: ATSGGNYGYT

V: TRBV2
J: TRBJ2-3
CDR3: ASTQDSHTDTQY

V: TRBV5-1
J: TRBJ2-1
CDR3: ASSLLAGGGNEQF

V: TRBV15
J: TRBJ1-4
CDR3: ATSREIAGFEKLF